This paragraph covers one T cell receptor (beta chain) sequence. Its antigen is unidentified. A much larger clone lies a single base off, so this may be a read error. A diagnosis was made from clinical symptoms together with serum thyroxine, TRAb, thyroid ultrasound and orbital computed tomography. RNA transcripts were the source from which TCR beta CDR3 regions were amplified. Amplification began with first-round RT-PCR using HTBI primers, then second-round multiplex PCR was performed. TCRdb ran MiXCR on the multiplex PCR reads and lists one entry per CDR3 protein. This sample yields hundreds of thousands of distinct CDR3 sequences, of which about two fifths are seen a single time; roughly 3.5% belongs to the top ten. This sample is part of a study of Graves' ophthalmopathy and Graves' hyperthyroidism. General study results and limits: The model predicted ophthalmopathy progression with 60% to 71% sensitivity and less than 80% specificity. Blood also contained most of the expanded thyroid clonotypes above 0.001 frequency.

The CDR3 spans 14 residues. Germline CDR1 is ENHRY and CDR2 is SYGVKD. Sequenced input: peripheral blood. J is TRBJ1-2 and V is TRBV10-3, with D possibly being TRBD1 (5 bases). The TCR comes from an adult man with Graves' ophthalmopathy. DNA of the CDR3: TGTGTCAGCAGTTACTCGGGCAGGGCAAATGGCTACACCTTC. This gives the protein CVSSYSGRANGYTF.